This record covers a single T cell receptor (beta chain). What it binds is unknown. These data originate in a study of T cell responses to AZD1222 COVID-19 vaccine. Some clones are missing from TCRdb's copy, which holds only in-frame ones; the method was immunoSEQ multiplex PCR. The sample consists of under 200,000 clones, approximately 88% of them appearing once. Germline values: CDR1 SGHTA, CDR2 FQGNSA. After removal of 1 base from V and 8 bases from J, the junction contained 10 bases not matched to a gene. The length of the CDR3 is 16 residues. Study-level points and caveats: Donors in the cohort were predominantly white British and more often female, and clonal diversity was possibly underestimated. Among those given AZD1222, only 6 or 7 were seropositive at baseline.

The source was peripheral blood, collected 28 days after the second AZD1222 dose. This TCR derives from an adult who received the AZD1222 COVID-19 vaccine. The rearrangement joins TRBV7-2 to TRBJ1-2, with 10 nucleotides matching TRBD1. This CDR3 reads CASSLDLTGGYPGYTF. The CDR3 DNA reads TGTGCCAGCAGCTTAGATTTGACAGGGGGCTATCCCGGCTACACCTTC.